The 23 T cell receptor beta chains given below trace back to one sample, sequenced in a study of blood T cell repertoires in COVID-19. TCRdb keeps only in-frame clones here, not all; method: immunoSEQ multiplex PCR. The data show over 250,000 clones, around 82% seen once. The sample consisted of peripheral blood. All receptors derive from a woman aged 45-65 years who had recovered from COVID-19.

The chain has TRBV27 and TRBJ2-3, with unresolved D. Germline V gene lookup returns CDR1 MNHEY and CDR2 SMNVEV (reference sequence). The CDR3 has 11 residues. Trimming took 3 bases from V and 5 from J, leaving 3 bases between them. CDR3 sequence reads: CASSFRDTQYF. In nucleotides, the CDR3 is TGTGCCAGCAGTTTTCGAGATACGCAGTATTTT.

The V gene is TRBV12-3 or TRBV12-4, the J gene TRBJ1-5, with no clear D. The CDR3 is 13 amino acids. V was shortened by 6 bases and J by 3 bases, with 9 bases between the two germline ends. The CDR3 protein is CASSLTDNQPQHF. The CDR3 nucleotides read TGTGCCAGCAGCCTGACTGACAATCAGCCCCAGCATTTT.

This clone was seen just once. The rearrangement links TRBV19 to TRBJ1-2; unclear D gene. The V gene's germline CDR1 is LNHDA and CDR2 SQIVND (reference sequence). Trimming took 7 bases from V and 4 from J, leaving 25 bases between them. The CDR3 totals 17 residues. The CDR3 region has the DNA TGTGCCAGTACCCCGGGCCCCTTTTTTCGGGGTGGCTATGGCTACACCTTC. It translates to CASTPGPFFRGGYGYTF.

The rearrangement links TRBV5-1 to TRBJ2-3, with 7 bases identical to TRBD2. The CDR3 totals 15 residues. Losses at the gene ends were 2 bases for V and 2 bases for J; bases not matched to a gene: 5. The V gene's germline CDR1 is SGHRS and CDR2 YFSETQ. Here the CDR3 reads CASSLRGEFTDTQYF. CDR3 nucleotide sequence: TGCGCCAGCAGCTTACGGGGGGAATTCACAGATACGCAGTATTTT.

The chain joins TRBV5-4 to TRBJ2-7, with 13 bases that match TRBD2. From germline, CDR1 is SGHNT and CDR2 YYREEE (reference sequence). The CDR3 is 16 amino acids. Germline trimming cut 4 bases from V and 3 bases from J; bases unmatched to any gene: 7. The CDR3 DNA sequence: TGTGCCAGCAGCCGGACTAGCGGGGGATCATTCTACGAGCAGTACTTC. Its translation: CASSRTSGGSFYEQYF.

This clone was found a few times. V is TRBV7-2 and J is TRBJ2-7; TRBD2 is a possible D gene (5 bases). V dropped 5 bases and J dropped 3 bases, with 14 bases sitting between them. The CDR3 has 14 residues. CDR1 SGHTA and CDR2 FQGNSA come from the germline V gene. CDR3 sequence reads: CASSLQAGYYEQYF. In DNA form, the CDR3 reads TGTGCCAGCAGCCTCCAGGCGGGCTACTACGAGCAGTACTTC.

The chain is built from TRBV30 and TRBJ1-5; TRBD1 aligns across 10 bases. The CDR3 length is 15 residues. V shed 0 bases, J shed 6 bases, and the junction held 5 bases outside the gene matches. The germline V gene has CDR1 GTSNPN and CDR2 SVGIG (reference sequence). The CDR3 DNA follows: TGTGCCTGGAGTGTACACCGGACAGGGGGTCAGCCCCAGCATTTT. Translating gives CAWSVHRTGGQPQHF.

This clone has more than one count but fewer than ten. This rearrangement joins TRBV7-2 to TRBJ2-4; 13 bases map to TRBD2. CDR3 size: 18 residues. The trim removed 5 bases at V and 0 bases at J, leaving 7 bases unmatched. CDR1 and CDR2 (germline): SGHTA, FQGNSA. This CDR3 reads CASSTGLAGDLAKNIQYF. CDR3 nucleotide sequence: TGTGCCAGCAGCACCGGACTAGCGGGGGACCTAGCCAAAAACATTCAGTACTTC. Together with reference TRBV7-2 and TRBJ2-4, the CDR3 gives the full variable domain: GAGVSQSPSNKVTEKGKDVELRCDPISGHTALYWYRQSLGQGLEFLIYFQGNSAPDKSGLPSDRFSAERTGGSVSTLTIQRTQQEDSAVYLCASSTGLAGDLAKNIQYFGAGTRLSVL.

The CDR3 loop reads CASSFFPSAGDQPQHF. In DNA form, the CDR3 reads TGTGCCAGCAGTTTCTTCCCCAGCGCCGGGGATCAGCCCCAGCATTTT. This chain joins TRBV28 and TRBJ1-5; D gene unclear. CDR3 length equals 16 residues. The germline V gene has CDR1 MDHEN and CDR2 SYDVKM. V was shortened by 3 bases and J by 5 bases, with 17 bases between the two germline ends. Combining the CDR3 with reference TRBV28 and TRBJ1-5 gives the whole variable domain DVKVTQSSRYLVKRTGEKVFLECVQDMDHENMFWYRQDPGLGLRLIYFSYDVKMKEKGDIPEGYSVSREKKERFSLILESASTNQTSMYLCASSFFPSAGDQPQHFGDGTRLSIL.

The chain recombines TRBV5-1 with TRBJ1-1; D may be TRBD1 (5 bases). Between the trimmed V and J ends, which lost 3 bases and 0 bases, there was a span of 12 bases. This CDR3 contains 15 residues. Germline V lookup: CDR1 SGHRS, CDR2 YFSETQ. DNA of the CDR3: TGCGCCAGCAGCTCAGACAGACCCATGAACACTGAAGCTTTCTTT. Its translation: CASSSDRPMNTEAFF.

The V call is TRBV6-6, the J call TRBJ1-1, with D unclear. The germline CDR1 and CDR2 sequences are MNHNY and SVGAGI (reference sequence). The CDR3 consists of 14 residues. V was trimmed by 2 bases and J by 7 bases, leaving 14 bases between them. Here the CDR3 reads CASSYEVVRSEAFF. CDR3 DNA sequence: TGTGCCAGCAGTTACGAGGTTGTCAGAAGTGAAGCTTTCTTT.

The chain couples TRBV30 to TRBJ2-5; D call uncertain. The germline V gene has CDR1 GTSNPN and CDR2 SVGIG (reference sequence). Trimming pared 2 bases from V and 1 base from J, leaving 8 bases between. The CDR3 is 13 amino acids. The CDR3 nucleotides read TGTGCCTGGAGTCCCAAAATCCAAGAGACCCAGTACTTC. Its translation is CAWSPKIQETQYF.

The chain combines TRBV14 with TRBJ1-5; the D gene is possibly TRBD1 (5 bases). This CDR3 region has 20 residues. Trimming cost V 1 base and J 0 bases, with 22 bases left between them. Germline CDR1 SGHDN, CDR2 FVKESK. CDR3 DNA: TGTGCCAGCAGCCAAGCGGAGGGAGTGAGGGGCTATTATAGCAATCAGCCCCAGCATTTT. Its protein is CASSQAEGVRGYYSNQPQHF.

The CDR3 nucleotides read TGTGCCAGCAGTCGCGGGGGCACAGATACGCAGTATTTT. This sequence encodes CASSRGGTDTQYF. This rearrangement joins TRBV6-2 or TRBV6-3 to TRBJ2-3, with D possibly TRBD2 on 6 matching bases. CDR1 MNHEY and CDR2 SVGEGT come from the germline V gene. This CDR3 comprises 13 residues. V was trimmed by 5 bases and J by 1 base, leaving 7 bases between them.

This CDR3 reads CASSFSLGQSSYNEQFF. In DNA, the CDR3 is TGTGCCAGCAGCTTTTCTTTGGGCCAGAGCTCCTACAATGAGCAGTTCTTC. J is TRBJ2-1 and V is TRBV11-2, with no clear D. This CDR3 comprises 17 residues. V was cut by 3 bases and J by 0 bases, with 15 bases left in between. CDR1 is SGHAT and CDR2 is FQNNGV in the germline V gene.

This clone has more than one count but fewer than ten. The V and J genes are TRBV18 and TRBJ1-2, with D uncertain. Trimming left V 3 bases short and J 8 bases short, with 7 bases between. The CDR3 consists of 11 residues. Germline CDR1 reads KGHSH; CDR2 reads LQKENI. Here the CDR3 DNA reads TGTGCCAGCTCACCGGAGAAGGGCTACACCTTC. Its protein product is CASSPEKGYTF.

The J gene is TRBJ1-2, the V gene TRBV7-2; possibly TRBD1 for D (5 bases). Germline V gene data show CDR1 as SGHTA and CDR2 as FQGNSA. V lost 5 bases and J lost 7, with 17 bases in between. This CDR3 contains 14 residues. The DNA for the CDR3 is TGTGCCAGCAGCGCGGACACGGTCGGTGGTGGCTACACCTTC. It is translated as CASSADTVGGGYTF. The whole variable domain, remainder taken from reference TRBV7-2 and TRBJ1-2, is GAGVSQSPSNKVTEKGKDVELRCDPISGHTALYWYRQSLGQGLEFLIYFQGNSAPDKSGLPSDRFSAERTGGSVSTLTIQRTQQEDSAVYLCASSADTVGGGYTFGSGTRLTVV.

This clone was observed many times. Other DNA sequences within the sample encode an identical CDR3. The chain has TRBV19 and TRBJ1-5; D ambiguous. V was cut by 8 bases and J by 4 bases, with 9 bases left in between. The length of the CDR3 is 12 residues. Germline V gives CDR1 LNHDA, CDR2 SQIVND (reference sequence). The CDR3 spells CASRASNQPQHF. In nucleotides, the CDR3 is TGTGCCAGTCGAGCGTCAAATCAGCCCCAGCATTTT.

The chain links TRBV28 to TRBJ1-5, with D possibly being TRBD1 (5 bases). V was shortened by 5 bases and J by 4 bases, with 9 bases between the two germline ends. The V gene's germline CDR1 is MDHEN and CDR2 SYDVKM. This CDR3 comprises 13 residues. The CDR3: CASSRGLNQPQHF. DNA of the CDR3: TGTGCCAGCAGTAGGGGACTGAATCAGCCCCAGCATTTT.

This clone was observed a handful of times. The chain recombines TRBV14 with TRBJ2-7; TRBD2 might be the D (6 bases). The ends were cut back, 0 bases at V and 0 bases at J, with 12 bases in the middle. This CDR3 region has 16 residues. The germline gives CDR1 SGHDN, CDR2 FVKESK. CDR3 coding DNA: TGTGCCAGCAGCCAAGATGACGGGACTCCCTCCTACGAGCAGTACTTC. Its translation is CASSQDDGTPSYEQYF.

The chain joins TRBV5-1 to TRBJ2-5; possibly TRBD2 for D (6 bases). This CDR3 region has 15 residues. V shed 4 bases and J shed 2 bases, with 15 bases lying between them. Germline CDR1 is SGHRS and CDR2 is YFSETQ. Written as DNA, the CDR3 is TGCGCCAGCAGCGGCACCCCCGGGACTCAAGAGACCCAGTACTTC. Encoded protein: CASSGTPGTQETQYF.

This chain joins TRBV15 and TRBJ2-2, with 8 bases identical to TRBD2. This CDR3 contains 16 residues. V lost 0 bases and J lost 7; bases outside the gene matches: 7. Per the germline V gene, CDR1 is LNHNV and CDR2 is YYDKDF (reference sequence). Here the CDR3 reads CATSRDRGGANGELFF. As DNA, the CDR3 is TGTGCCACCAGCAGAGATCGGGGGGGCGCGAACGGGGAGCTGTTTTTT. The entire variable domain, with the rest obtained from reference TRBV15 and TRBJ2-2, is as follows: DAMVIQNPRYQVTQFGKPVTLSCSQTLNHNVMYWYQQKSSQAPKLLFHYYDKDFNNEADTPDNFQSRRPNTSFCFLDIRSPGLGDTAMYLCATSRDRGGANGELFFGEGSRLTVL.

The chain couples TRBV24-1 to TRBJ2-5; 9 bases agree with TRBD1. Germline CDR1 and CDR2: KGHDR and SFDVKD. V lost 3 bases to trimming and J lost 5 bases; unmatched junction nucleotides: 9. The CDR3 sequence is 16 residues long. DNA of the CDR3: TGTGCCACCAGTGATCTCCGGGACAGGGAGCGTGAGACCCAGTACTTC. The encoded protein is CATSDLRDRERETQYF.